Below, one T cell receptor beta chain is given with its context. Antigen: not known. The V and J ends lost 7 bases and 4 bases respectively, with 13 bases between them. This CDR3 is built from 13 residues. CDR1 SNHLY and CDR2 FYNNEI come from the germline V gene. A multiplex PCR was run with 60 Vbeta primers and 13 Jbeta primers. TCRdb's table, derived via immunoSEQ multiplex PCR, lists solely in-frame clones and lacks some. The table includes approximately 140,000 clones, 80% detected once. These data belong to a study of cytomegalovirus exposure and HLA in healthy donors. General study findings and limits: There was a cluster of highly shared sequence variants that was likely a sequencing artifact. Researchers reported in a later analysis that a missense DCLRE1C variant was tied to TCR beta V- and J-gene trimming.

The sample taken for sequencing was PBMCs. V and J are TRBV2 and TRBJ1-2; D may be TRBD1 (5 bases). This receptor was obtained from a woman aged 40 to 49 in good health and CMV-seronegative. The CDR3 region has the DNA TGTGCCAGCAACCCGACAGAACGCTATGGCTACACCTTC. It specifies CASNPTERYGYTF. Variable domain in full (rest from reference TRBV2 and TRBJ1-2): EPEVTQTPSHQVTQMGQEVILRCVPISNHLYFYWYRQILGQKVEFLVSFYNNEISEKSEIFDDQFSVERPDGSNFTLKIRSTKLEDSAMYFCASNPTERYGYTFGSGTRLTVV.